This T cell receptor (beta chain) is drawn from a study of monozygotic twins with inflammatory bowel disease (dated by TCRdb to about 2019). For the study in its entirety: A total of 28 monozygotic twin pairs were included in the full study, comprising nine German pairs (four IBD-concordant, five IBD-discordant) and 19 IBD-discordant Danish pairs. Disease-associated traits were sought mainly through comparisons between IBD patients and their genetically identical healthy co-twins within discordant pairs. Each individual had, on average, about 151 000 unique TCRalpha sequences and 181 000 unique TCRbeta sequences available for analysis.

As to this clonotype: No antigen is known for it.

Receptors were amplified or captured by 5' RACE. Preparation of each TCR library used approximately 3,500 ng of total RNA. cDNA was synthesized with SMARTScribe reverse transcriptase in eight separate reactions per sample. During cDNA synthesis, template switching introduced unique molecular identifiers that contained a 6-nucleotide sample barcode. TCRalpha and TCRbeta cDNA was amplified by two nested PCRs of around 16 and 10 cycles, with bead purification after each PCR. Before amplification, cDNA was treated with uracil DNA-glycosylase and purified using the QIAquick PCR purification kit. The second PCR added Illumina TruSeq-compatible adapters along with sample-specific barcodes. TapeStation and Qubit were used to check library quality and concentration, and 5 ng of each library went into the pool. The pooled libraries were sequenced with 2 x 100 bp reads and custom sequencing primers on an Illumina HiSeq2500 single-index Rapid Run. The authors processed their data as follows. UMI-based consensus assembly with MiGEC version 1.2.6 was used to correct PCR and sequencing errors. MiXCR version 2.1.1 was used to carry out V(D)J alignment, clonotype assembly and CDR3 extraction. Gene usage, clonotype sharing and MAIT/NKT TCR abundance were normalised by analysing the top 1000, 10 000 and 20 000 clonotypes per sample. Diversity was computed as the inverse Simpson index with the vegan R package after downsampling to 27 000 UMIs. Statistical testing used paired Mann-Whitney U tests on the discordant twin pairs and applied Benjamini-Hochberg correction for multiple testing. TCRdb reprocessed the reads; each CDR3 protein sequence makes one entry, and DNA is unavailable. TCRdb's processing, not the study's, gives the V and J calls here. The table held for this sample gives about 150,000 distinct CDR3 sequences. The ten largest clones add up to more than 0.95% of the sample.

Summary of the overall study and its limitations: The analysis was unable to tell different T cell subtypes apart. Because patients received different immunosuppressive treatments, the repertoires may have picked up extra background noise and variability between individuals. Fewer clonotypes were shared with other individuals by IBD patients than by healthy twins, most markedly in patients showing signs of disease activity. Measured by the inverse Simpson index, TCRbeta repertoire diversity was lower in IBD patients than in their healthy co-twins. No single strong signal or clonotype linked to IBD turned up in the results, so the idea that one exists was not supported. Repertoire similarity did not differ between concordant and discordant twins, which could be due to limited statistical power.

From each donor, a roughly 2.7 ml peripheral blood sample was collected into PAXgene tubes and kept at -80 degrees C. Without T cell sorting, total RNA was isolated from whole blood using the PAXgene blood miRNA kit on an automated QIAcube. Peripheral blood from monozygotic twin pairs, either concordant or discordant for inflammatory bowel disease, underwent deep TCRalpha and TCRbeta repertoire profiling that used unique molecular barcoding. Smoking habits were recorded for all twin pairs, and each individual was classified as a current, former or never smoker. CDR1 is given as MGHRA and CDR2 as YSYEKL, both from the germline V gene. From the cysteine through the phenylalanine, the CDR3 covers 14 amino acids. No DNA appears here.

The origin of this receptor is a human donor with ulcerative colitis or Crohn's disease, or a healthy co-twin of an affected twin (not recorded which). This receptor chain uses TRBV4-1 and TRBJ1-5. The specimen sequenced was blood. The CDR3 reads CASSQEKDHQPQHF.